The 20 T cell receptor beta chains listed next were all sequenced from one sample in a study of blood T cell repertoires in COVID-19. Sequenced by immunoSEQ multiplex PCR; TCRdb stores in-frame clones only, minus some. This repertoire shows fewer than 350,000 clones, 90% found once; its top ten account for around 1.7%. The sequencing sample was made of PBMCs or T cells enriched from blood (not recorded which). All receptors come from a young woman with acute COVID-19.

The rearrangement uses TRBV12-3 or TRBV12-4 and TRBJ2-5; no definite D call. The CDR3 runs to 13 residues. The V gene lost 2 bases and the J gene lost 2 bases, with 6 bases spanning the gap. This CDR3 reads CASSLISQETQYF. The CDR3 coding sequence is TGTGCCAGCAGTTTAATATCTCAAGAGACCCAGTACTTC.

V is TRBV7-2 and J is TRBJ2-1; 7 bases fit TRBD2. The CDR3 covers 16 residues. V was clipped by 4 bases and J by 6 bases; unmatched bases: 12. Germline V gives CDR1 SGHTA, CDR2 FQGNSA. CDR3: CASSSRGEGLINEQFF. The CDR3 region has the DNA TGTGCCAGCAGCTCCCGCGGGGAGGGCCTAATCAATGAGCAGTTCTTC. Drawing the rest from reference TRBV7-2 and TRBJ2-1, the complete variable domain is GAGVSQSPSNKVTEKGKDVELRCDPISGHTALYWYRQSLGQGLEFLIYFQGNSAPDKSGLPSDRFSAERTGGSVSTLTIQRTQQEDSAVYLCASSSRGEGLINEQFFGPGTRLTVL.

This clone appeared a single time. This chain uses TRBV10-3 with TRBJ2-3; 9 bases fit TRBD2. The CDR3 extends over 16 amino acids. The V and J ends lost 4 bases and 0 bases, in that order; junction bases with no gene match: 5. CDR1 is ENHRY, CDR2 SYGVKD, per germline. The CDR3 DNA reads as TGTGCCATCAGTGTGCTAGCGGGAACTAGCACAGATACGCAGTATTTT. It codes for CAISVLAGTSTDTQYF.

The chain links TRBV6-4 to TRBJ2-1; 8 positions agree with TRBD2. The trim removed 2 bases at V and 5 bases at J, leaving 14 bases unmatched. The CDR3 consists of 18 residues. CDR1 and CDR2 from the germline V gene are MRHNA and SNTAGT. CDR3 in amino acids: CASSDRGGCLARDNEQFF. The CDR3 DNA reads TGTGCCAGCAGTGACCGGGGGGGTTGCCTAGCGCGGGACAATGAGCAGTTCTTC.

The J gene is TRBJ2-7, the V gene TRBV9; 7 nucleotides agree with TRBD1. Germline CDR1 reads SGDLS; CDR2 reads YYNGEE. CDR3 length: 15 residues. J gave up 1 base and V 0 bases, and 4 bases lay outside the gene matches. This chain's CDR3 is CASSVGGQVSYEQYF. CDR3 DNA sequence: TGTGCCAGCAGCGTAGGCGGACAGGTTTCCTACGAGCAGTACTTC. The variable domain in full, completed from reference TRBV9 and TRBJ2-7, reads DSGVTQTPKHLITATGQRVTLRCSPRSGDLSVYWYQQSLDQGLQFLIQYYNGEERAKGNILERFSAQQFPDLHSELNLSSLELGDSALYFCASSVGGQVSYEQYFGPGTRLTVT.

V and J are TRBV18 and TRBJ1-1; 10 bases fit TRBD1. CDR1 and CDR2 from the germline V gene are KGHSH and LQKENI. CDR3 length equals 15 residues. The J segment lost 3 bases and the V segment lost 6 bases, leaving 7 bases of the junction unmatched. CDR3 region: CASSQIGQGDTEAFF. The DNA of the CDR3 is TGTGCCAGCTCCCAAATCGGACAGGGGGACACTGAAGCTTTCTTT.

The chain couples TRBV27 to TRBJ1-5, with D perhaps matching TRBD1 (5 bases). The germline CDR1 and CDR2 sequences are MNHEY and SMNVEV (reference sequence). V was clipped by 6 bases and J by 7 bases, with 16 bases between them. CDR3 length: 14 residues. The CDR3 here is CASRSTWGGQPQHF. CDR3 coding DNA: TGTGCCAGCAGATCGACATGGGGGGGACAGCCCCAGCATTTT.

The rearrangement joins TRBV27 to TRBJ1-5; unclear D gene. V gave up 3 bases and J gave up 5 bases, with 11 bases separating them. The CDR3 spans 14 residues. Germline V lookup: CDR1 MNHEY, CDR2 SMNVEV (reference sequence). In nucleotides, the CDR3 is TGTGCCAGCAGTTTCGTGGAGAGCGATCAGCCCCAGCATTTT. Translating gives CASSFVESDQPQHF.

This clone has a single count. CDR3 nucleotides: TGTGCCAGCAGGATCCGGGACAGGTTCGTTCAGCCCCAGCATTTT. As protein: CASRIRDRFVQPQHF. The chain couples TRBV28 to TRBJ1-5; 8 bases are shared with TRBD1. This CDR3 is 15 amino acids long. Germline V gives CDR1 MDHEN, CDR2 SYDVKM. Trimming at V came to 6 bases and at J to 6 bases, leaving 10 bases not matched to a gene.

V usage is TRBV27 and J usage is TRBJ2-3, with 7 bases identical to TRBD1. This CDR3 spans 17 amino acids. The J segment lost 0 bases and the V segment lost 1 base, leaving 7 bases of the junction unmatched. The germline gives CDR1 MNHEY, CDR2 SMNVEV (reference sequence). The CDR3 nucleotides read TGTGCCAGCAGTTTATTGTGGACAGGTACTAGCACAGATACGCAGTATTTT. Amino acids: CASSLLWTGTSTDTQYF.

The genes are TRBV7-6 and TRBJ2-7; 9 positions agree with TRBD1. With V trimmed by 5 bases and J by 7 bases, 6 bases remained unmatched. Germline CDR1 is SGHVS and CDR2 is FNYEAQ. CDR3 size: 13 residues. The DNA for the CDR3 is TGTGCCAGCAGCCGACAGGGGGTTAATGAGCAGTACTTC. It encodes CASSRQGVNEQYF.

This clone was observed a handful of times. V gene TRBV24-1 combines with J gene TRBJ2-1; D may be TRBD2 (6 bases). CDR1 and CDR2 from the germline V gene are KGHDR and SFDVKD. CDR3 length: 12 amino acids. V was trimmed by 9 bases and J by 4 bases, leaving 9 bases between them. The CDR3 nucleotides are TGTGCCACCGGGACTTCGTACAATGAGCAGTTCTTC. Translated: CATGTSYNEQFF.

This sequence joins TRBV12-1 and TRBJ2-7; the table names TRBD2, a call not compared with the DNA. TRBV12-1 is marked as a pseudogene. The CDR3 extends over 18 amino acids. CDR3 protein: CASSSYLGLAGWVGEQYF. The CDR3 DNA reads TGTGCCAGCAGCTCGTACTTGGGACTAGCGGGATGGGTCGGCGAGCAGTACTTC.

The chain combines TRBV6-6 with TRBJ1-5; D uncertain. V was trimmed by 5 bases and J by 4 bases, leaving 15 bases between them. Germline V lookup: CDR1 MNHNY, CDR2 SVGAGI (reference sequence). The CDR3 runs to 15 residues. The CDR3 coding sequence is TGTGCCAGCAGTCCCCGCCCGGGAGATAATCAGCCCCAGCATTTT. Its protein product is CASSPRPGDNQPQHF.

This chain joins TRBV11-1 and TRBJ2-4, with D tentatively TRBD2 (5 bases). There are 14 residues in the CDR3. V was shortened by 1 base and J by 3 bases, with 7 bases between the two germline ends. Germline loops: CDR1 SGHAT, CDR2 FQDESV (reference sequence). DNA for the CDR3: TGTGCCAGCAGCTTAGACGGAGGCAAAAACATTCAGTACTTC. Amino acids: CASSLDGGKNIQYF. The entire variable domain, with the rest obtained from reference TRBV11-1 and TRBJ2-4, is as follows: EAEVAQSPRYKITEKSQAVAFWCDPISGHATLYWYRQILGQGPELLVQFQDESVVDDSQLPKDRFSAERLKGVDSTLKIQPAELGDSAMYLCASSLDGGKNIQYFGAGTRLSVL.

The chain employs TRBV27 and TRBJ2-3; 11 bases fit TRBD2. Looked up from germline, CDR1 is MNHEY and CDR2 is SMNVEV (reference sequence). V shed 9 bases and J 4 bases; nucleotides not matched to a gene: 9. The CDR3 spans 15 residues. CDR3 sequence (DNA): TGTGCCAGTCAGGGGTTAGCGGGGGGGGCAGATACGCAGTATTTT. Encoded protein: CASQGLAGGADTQYF.

The chain is built from TRBV7-2 and TRBJ1-1, with D possibly matching TRBD1 (6 bases). Trimming shortened V by 2 bases and J by 6 bases, and 13 bases separated the two germline ends. This CDR3 spans 14 amino acids. Germline V gene sequence: CDR1 SGHTA, CDR2 FQGNSA. CDR3 sequence: CASSLFDRTAEAFF. Here the CDR3 DNA reads TGTGCCAGCAGCTTATTTGACAGGACCGCTGAAGCTTTCTTT. The complete variable domain, with remaining parts taken from reference TRBV7-2 and TRBJ1-1, reads GAGVSQSPSNKVTEKGKDVELRCDPISGHTALYWYRQSLGQGLEFLIYFQGNSAPDKSGLPSDRFSAERTGGSVSTLTIQRTQQEDSAVYLCASSLFDRTAEAFFGQGTRLTVV.

The chain combines TRBV27 with TRBJ2-1; 7 positions match TRBD2. The CDR3 is 16 amino acids. The germline CDR1 and CDR2 sequences are MNHEY and SMNVEV (reference sequence). Trimming removed 1 base from V and 2 bases from J; junction bases left unmatched: 5. CDR3 nucleotide sequence: TGTGCCAGCAGTTTATTGGTGGGAGGGGCCTACAATGAGCAGTTCTTC. This sequence encodes CASSLLVGGAYNEQFF.

The V and J genes are TRBV6-1 and TRBJ2-4, with a tentative D call TRBD1 (6 bases). This CDR3 comprises 15 residues. Germline values: CDR1 MNHNS, CDR2 SASEGT. Trimming left V 2 bases short and J 7 bases short, with 15 bases between. Written as DNA, the CDR3 is TGTGCCAGCAGTGAAAGGGACAAGGGTTCCAACATTCAGTACTTC. The encoded protein is CASSERDKGSNIQYF.

This chain uses TRBV4-1 with TRBJ2-7; tentative D call: TRBD1 (5 bases). The germline CDR1 and CDR2 sequences are MGHRA and YSYEKL. The CDR3 length is 16 residues. V was trimmed by 1 base and J by 0 bases, leaving 13 bases between them. CDR3 bases: TGCGCCAGCAGCCAAGGCAGGGCTCTGAGCTCCTACGAGCAGTACTTC. Its translation: CASSQGRALSSYEQYF.